Presented here are 30 T cell receptor beta chains from one specimen sequenced in a study of vaccination and CD4 T cells after COVID-19. Sequencing of DNA taken from cultured CD4+ T cells relied on the Oncomine TCR Beta short-read assay. TCRdb recomputed calls from the PCR reads with MiXCR, one row per CDR3 protein. The sample comprises around 10,000 distinct CDR3 sequences, around 59% of which are singletons, and over 7.5% rests with the top ten. This sample's treatment: approximately 9-day PBMC culture with coronavirus spike peptide pools or control peptides (ViraFEST assay). For these TCRs, the target antigens are not known. Specimen: CD4+ T cells from blood, cultured in vitro. Receptor source: a human donor who had recovered from COVID-19.

A few counts support this clonotype. V gene TRBV20-1 combines with J gene TRBJ1-1; 8 nucleotides line up with TRBD1. The CDR3 totals 14 residues. The J segment lost 8 bases and the V segment lost 3 bases, leaving 11 bases of the junction unmatched. The V gene's germline CDR1 is DFQATT and CDR2 SNEGSKA (reference sequence). CDR3 protein: CSARDLRGLVEAFF. Here the CDR3 DNA reads TGCAGTGCTAGGGACCTCAGGGGGCTGGTCGAAGCTTTCTTT.

The gene calls are TRBV5-1 and TRBJ2-5; D is possibly TRBD1 (6 bases). The V and J ends lost 1 base and 11 bases respectively, with 15 bases between them. The CDR3 spans 13 residues. Per the germline V gene, CDR1 is SGHRS and CDR2 is YFSETQ. CDR3 sequence: CASSLRGVGAQYF. DNA of the CDR3: TGCGCCAGCAGCTTGCGAGGGGTGGGGGCTCAGTACTTC.

The gene calls are TRBV7-3 and TRBJ2-2, with TRBD1 matching 9 bases. Germline loops: CDR1 SGHTA, CDR2 FQGTGA. V lost 0 bases to trimming and J lost 5 bases; unmatched junction nucleotides: 7. The CDR3 length is 17 residues. The CDR3 coding sequence is TGTGCCAGCAGCTTAACGCCCGGGACAGGGTCGACCGGGGAGCTGTTTTTT. Its protein is CASSLTPGTGSTGELFF. Combining the CDR3 with reference TRBV7-3 and TRBJ2-2 gives the whole variable domain GAGVSQTPSNKVTEKGKYVELRCDPISGHTALYWYRQSLGQGPEFLIYFQGTGAADDSGLPNDRFFAVRPEGSVSTLKIQRTERGDSAVYLCASSLTPGTGSTGELFFGEGSRLTVL.

This chain uses TRBV12-3 or TRBV12-4 with TRBJ1-1, with D tentatively TRBD1 (5 bases). Trimming left V 3 bases short and J 6 bases short, with 11 bases between. CDR3 length equals 13 residues. Written as DNA, the CDR3 is TGTGCCAGCAGTTTTCCAGGGCTTGCTGAAGCTTTCTTT. Protein: CASSFPGLAEAFF.

This clonotype was seen a handful of times. The chain carries TRBV6-5 and TRBJ2-2; D is unclear. Germline CDR1 MNHEY, CDR2 SVGAGI. Trimming left V 4 bases short and J 6 bases short, with 9 bases between. CDR3 length equals 13 residues. The CDR3 DNA follows: TGTGCCAGCAGTTCCCAATTGGCCGGGGAGCTGTTTTTT. Residues: CASSSQLAGELFF.

The chain uses TRBV28 and TRBJ1-5, with 9 bases that match TRBD1. The CDR3 has 15 residues. CDR1 MDHEN and CDR2 SYDVKM come from the germline V gene. The junction had 6 bases not matched to a gene; V was cut back by 4 bases and J by 5 bases. The CDR3 coding sequence is TGTGCCAGCAGTTCCACGGGACAGGGATATCAGCCCCAGCATTTT. It translates to CASSSTGQGYQPQHF.

This clonotype appeared a few times. The chain links TRBV15 to TRBJ1-1; D not certain. Per the germline V gene, CDR1 is LNHNV and CDR2 is YYDKDF (reference sequence). Trimming cost V 0 bases and J 5 bases, with 7 bases left between them. The CDR3 is 13 residues long. Here the CDR3 reads CATSRDAGTEAFF. The CDR3 DNA follows: TGTGCCACCAGCAGAGATGCGGGAACTGAAGCTTTCTTT.

This clonotype was picked up a small number of times. The rearrangement joins TRBV20-1 to TRBJ1-2, with TRBD1 as a possible D gene (6 bases). The V gene lost 0 bases and the J gene lost 7 bases, with 18 bases spanning the gap. Germline values: CDR1 DFQATT, CDR2 SNEGSKA (reference sequence). The CDR3 is made up of 15 amino acids. The CDR3: CSARDRGTGPGGYTF. The CDR3 DNA is TGCAGTGCTAGAGATAGGGGCACAGGGCCGGGTGGCTACACCTTC.

This clonotype has only a few counts. The chain employs TRBV6-1 and TRBJ1-5, with D tentatively TRBD1 (5 bases). V lost 0 bases to trimming and J lost 6 bases, with 9 bases between them. The germline V gene has CDR1 MNHNS and CDR2 SASEGT. The CDR3 runs 14 residues. The DNA of the CDR3 is TGTGCCAGCAGTGAAGCAGGACATATTCAGCCCCAGCATTTT. Encoded protein: CASSEAGHIQPQHF.

V usage is TRBV20-1 and J usage is TRBJ2-7; D is possibly TRBD2 (6 bases). Per the germline V gene, CDR1 is DFQATT and CDR2 is SNEGSKA (reference sequence). CDR3 length equals 14 residues. V was trimmed by 0 bases and J by 0 bases, leaving 9 bases between them. The CDR3 region is CSARDPGASYEQYF. As DNA, the CDR3 is TGCAGTGCTAGAGATCCGGGAGCCTCCTACGAGCAGTACTTC.

A few counts support this clonotype. The V call is TRBV7-2, the J call TRBJ2-5; TRBD1 is a possible D gene (7 bases). Germline CDR1 is SGHTA and CDR2 is FQGNSA. With 4 bases removed from V and 6 bases from J, the gap between germline ends came to 15 bases. The CDR3 is 14 amino acids. The CDR3 DNA sequence: TGTGCCAGCAGCTCCAGGGGGGATTGGCAGACCCAGTACTTC. Translation gives CASSSRGDWQTQYF. The entire variable domain, with the rest obtained from reference TRBV7-2 and TRBJ2-5, is as follows: GAGVSQSPSNKVTEKGKDVELRCDPISGHTALYWYRQSLGQGLEFLIYFQGNSAPDKSGLPSDRFSAERTGGSVSTLTIQRTQQEDSAVYLCASSSRGDWQTQYFGPGTRLLVL.

This chain joins TRBV2 and TRBJ1-6, with 9 bases matching TRBD1. The CDR3 runs to 14 residues. Looked up from germline, CDR1 is SNHLY and CDR2 is FYNNEI. The J segment lost 7 bases and the V segment lost 6 bases, leaving 4 bases of the junction unmatched. CDR3 coding DNA: TGTGCCAGCAGGAGACAGGGGGTAAATTCACCCCTCCACTTT. This codes for CASRRQGVNSPLHF.

V and J are TRBV6-5 and TRBJ1-5, with 10 bases lining up with TRBD1. From germline, CDR1 is MNHEY and CDR2 SVGAGI. CDR3 length equals 15 residues. V dropped 2 bases and J dropped 6; count of bases not matched to a gene: 4. This chain's CDR3 is CASSYRTGGTQPQHF. The CDR3 DNA reads as TGTGCCAGCAGTTACAGGACAGGGGGAACTCAGCCCCAGCATTTT.

V is TRBV20-1 and J is TRBJ2-7; TRBD1 matches 7 bases. This CDR3 spans 13 amino acids. V shed 5 bases and J 4 bases; nucleotides not matched to a gene: 8. CDR1 and CDR2 (germline): DFQATT, SNEGSKA (reference sequence). The CDR3 coding sequence is TGCAGTGCTTCCCGGGACAGAAAGTACGAGCAGTACTTC. Translating gives CSASRDRKYEQYF.

In its sample, this clonotype was seen a few times. The chain is built from TRBV7-3 and TRBJ2-1; D remains unclear. Trimming removed 2 bases from V and 0 bases from J, with 8 bases in between. Looked up from germline, CDR1 is SGHTA and CDR2 is FQGTGA. There are 15 residues in the CDR3. The CDR3 DNA reads as TGTGCCAGCAGCTTACTGGGGTTCTCCTACAATGAGCAGTTCTTC. Residues: CASSLLGFSYNEQFF. Variable domain in full (rest from reference TRBV7-3 and TRBJ2-1): GAGVSQTPSNKVTEKGKYVELRCDPISGHTALYWYRQSLGQGPEFLIYFQGTGAADDSGLPNDRFFAVRPEGSVSTLKIQRTERGDSAVYLCASSLLGFSYNEQFFGPGTRLTVL.

This clonotype has more than one count but fewer than ten. This chain uses TRBV24-1 with TRBJ2-2; no definite D call. The V end lost 7 bases, the J end lost 0 bases, and 8 bases lay between the germline ends. The germline gives CDR1 KGHDR, CDR2 SFDVKD. The CDR3 extends over 14 amino acids. CDR3 amino acids: CATRTSTNTGELFF. The CDR3 DNA is TGTGCCACCAGAACATCCACGAACACCGGGGAGCTGTTTTTT.

The chain couples TRBV7-2 to TRBJ1-1, with D perhaps matching TRBD1 (5 bases). The CDR3 sequence is 16 residues long. From germline, CDR1 is SGHTA and CDR2 FQGNSA. V lost 1 base to trimming and J lost 6 bases, with 18 bases between them. The CDR3 reads CASSLVQGAKLPEAFF. CDR3 in DNA: TGTGCCAGCAGCTTAGTGCAAGGGGCCAAACTGCCTGAAGCTTTCTTT.

This sequence joins TRBV19 and TRBJ1-1, with D uncertain. V dropped 0 bases and J dropped 1 base, with 12 bases sitting between them. Germline CDR1 reads LNHDA; CDR2 reads SQIVND (reference sequence). The CDR3 is 16 residues long. Here the CDR3 reads CASSIELGRWNTEAFF. The CDR3 region has the DNA TGTGCCAGTAGTATAGAGCTCGGGCGGTGGAACACTGAAGCTTTCTTT.

The V and J genes are TRBV20-1 and TRBJ1-2; the D gene is possibly TRBD1 (6 bases). Germline CDR1 reads DFQATT; CDR2 reads SNEGSKA (reference sequence). V was cut by 1 base and J by 2 bases, with 11 bases left in between. CDR3 size: 14 residues. The CDR3 loop reads CSARARTENYGYTF. CDR3 nucleotides: TGCAGTGCTAGAGCCAGGACAGAGAACTATGGCTACACCTTC.

The chain links TRBV6-1 to TRBJ1-1; 8 bases fit TRBD1. Trimming at V came to 6 bases and at J to 7 bases, leaving 10 bases not matched to a gene. Germline V gene data show CDR1 as MNHNS and CDR2 as SASEGT. There are 14 residues in the CDR3. Here the CDR3 DNA reads TGTGCCAGCAGGTCACCGAGACAGGGGATTGAAGCTTTCTTT. Translated: CASRSPRQGIEAFF.

In this sample, this clonotype turned up a few times. As DNA, the CDR3 is TGTGCCAGCAGTGATTGGGGAGACAGGGATACGCAGTATTTT. It specifies CASSDWGDRDTQYF. The chain is built from TRBV6-1 and TRBJ2-3; D perhaps matches TRBD1 (6 bases). V was cut by 3 bases and J by 6 bases, with 13 bases left in between. This CDR3 has 14 amino acids. Germline CDR1 reads MNHNS; CDR2 reads SASEGT.

The chain couples TRBV30 to TRBJ2-7; D is unclear. V lost 4 bases to trimming and J lost 3 bases, with 10 bases between them. The CDR3 is made up of 12 amino acids. Germline CDR1 GTSNPN, CDR2 SVGIG (reference sequence). The CDR3 DNA sequence: TGTGCCTGGACACTTACTGGCTACGAGCAGTACTTC. This codes for CAWTLTGYEQYF.

In its sample, this clonotype was seen a few times. The chain uses TRBV28 and TRBJ1-6; D gene ambiguous. The CDR3 contains 12 residues. The germline V gene encodes CDR1 MDHEN and CDR2 SYDVKM. The V gene lost 3 bases and the J gene lost 7 bases, with 4 bases spanning the gap. CDR3 sequence (DNA): TGTGCCAGCAGTTTTTGGAATTCACCCCTCCACTTT. Its translation is CASSFWNSPLHF.

The chain couples TRBV7-8 to TRBJ1-6; D might be TRBD1 (6 bases). The CDR3 spans 16 residues. The V end lost 0 bases, the J end lost 4 bases, and 10 bases lay between the germline ends. Germline V lookup: CDR1 SGHVS, CDR2 FQNEAQ. The DNA for the CDR3 is TGTGCCAGCAGCTTAGCAGGGGGAACGTATAATTCACCCCTCCACTTT. Residues: CASSLAGGTYNSPLHF.

The chain recombines TRBV5-1 with TRBJ2-5; D is unresolved. V was cut by 0 bases and J by 5 bases, with 11 bases left in between. The CDR3 runs to 14 residues. Germline CDR1 is SGHRS and CDR2 is YFSETQ. The CDR3 coding sequence is TGCGCCAGCAGCTTGGCTGCGAGTAGGGAGACCCAGTACTTC. This translates into CASSLAASRETQYF.

The chain recombines TRBV6-2 or TRBV6-3 with TRBJ2-7; D gene ambiguous. Germline V CDR1 and CDR2: MNHEY, SVGEGT. The CDR3 covers 14 residues. The V gene lost 2 bases and the J gene lost 1 base, with 9 bases spanning the gap. The CDR3 bases are TGTGCCAGCAGTTACCTCGCTGAATCCTACGAGCAGTACTTC. Translating gives CASSYLAESYEQYF.

This clonotype came up a few times. V and J are TRBV24-1 and TRBJ1-2, with 12 bases matching TRBD1. The germline V gene encodes CDR1 KGHDR and CDR2 SFDVKD. V lost 2 bases and J lost 7; bases outside the gene matches: 7. The CDR3 spans 16 residues. In nucleotides, the CDR3 is TGTGCCACCAGTGATTCGCGGGACAGGGGGCAGGCTGGCTACACCTTC. This codes for CATSDSRDRGQAGYTF.

This clonotype turned up a few times. The chain is built from TRBV2 and TRBJ1-2, with 12 bases that match TRBD1. With V trimmed by 6 bases and J by 4 bases, 3 bases remained unmatched. This CDR3 contains 14 residues. CDR1 is SNHLY and CDR2 is FYNNEI in the germline V gene. CDR3 DNA sequence: TGTGCCAGCAGGGGGACAGGGGGCCTCTATGGCTACACCTTC. Translation gives CASRGTGGLYGYTF.

This clonotype has a handful of counts. The chain has TRBV20-1 and TRBJ2-3; TRBD2 matches 10 bases. The CDR3 contains 15 residues. Unmatched junction bases numbered 3, after V lost 0 bases and J lost 3 bases. Germline CDR1 is DFQATT and CDR2 is SNEGSKA (reference sequence). This CDR3 reads CSARDPSGRTDTQYF. The CDR3 DNA reads as TGCAGTGCTAGAGATCCTAGCGGGAGAACAGATACGCAGTATTTT.

The chain joins TRBV6-1 to TRBJ1-2, with TRBD1 as a possible D gene (5 bases). V was clipped by 4 bases and J by 4 bases, with 10 bases between them. CDR1 is MNHNS, CDR2 SASEGT, per germline. This CDR3 spans 13 amino acids. CDR3 DNA: TGTGCCAGCAGTGTTGGGGGAATCTATGGCTACACCTTC. Its translation is CASSVGGIYGYTF.